The 16 T cell receptor beta chains below were found in one sample sequenced in a study of early T cells in non-severe SARS-CoV-2 infection. One entry per CDR3 protein results from TCRdb running MiXCR on the 5' RACE reads. Of 55,000 to 75,000 distinct CDR3 sequences in the sample, around an eighth were seen once. Sequencing was done on a sample of whole blood. The receptors here all came from an adult who was a healthcare worker with PCR-confirmed SARS-CoV-2 infection or an uninfected control (not recorded which).

In its sample, this clonotype was seen many times. V gene TRBV5-4 combines with J gene TRBJ1-2, with 7 positions matching TRBD1. With V trimmed by 0 bases and J by 8 bases, 10 bases remained unmatched. Germline loops: CDR1 SGHNT, CDR2 YYREEE (reference sequence). The CDR3 is 15 residues long. CDR3 protein: CASSLGSGGPEGYTF. The CDR3 DNA is TGTGCCAGCAGCTTGGGCTCAGGGGGTCCGGAGGGCTACACCTTC.

There are many counts of this clonotype. The chain employs TRBV28 and TRBJ2-7; D gene uncertain. Deletions cut 5 bases from V and 2 bases from J, with 10 bases between. The germline V gene encodes CDR1 MDHEN and CDR2 SYDVKM. The CDR3 is 13 amino acids. This CDR3 reads CASSQDGTYEQYF. The DNA for the CDR3 is TGTGCCAGCAGTCAGGACGGCACCTACGAGCAGTACTTC.

This clonotype has a count of ten or more. Here the CDR3 omits its conserved ending phenylalanine or tryptophan, so a read error is the likely source. The chain uses TRBV6-2 or TRBV6-3 and TRBJ2-5, with 7 bases matching TRBD2. There are 16 residues in the CDR3. Germline values: CDR1 MNHEY, CDR2 SVGEGT. V lost 2 bases, J lost 4 bases, and 10 bases stayed unmatched. The CDR3 DNA reads as TGTGCCAGCAGTTACACGAGCGGGACGGGTATAGAGACCCAGTACTCC. Translation: CASSYTSGTGIETQYS.

The chain uses TRBV29-1 and TRBJ2-5; D not certain. The germline V and J ends were trimmed by 3 bases and 2 bases, with 10 bases remaining between them. The CDR3 length is 13 residues. CDR1 SQVTM and CDR2 ANQGSEA come from the germline V gene. DNA of the CDR3: TGCAGCGTTGATGTCCGCCTACAAGAGACCCAGTACTTC. The encoded protein is CSVDVRLQETQYF.

This clonotype has ten or more counts. J is TRBJ2-3 and V is TRBV28; 12 nucleotides line up with TRBD1. The V gene's germline CDR1 is MDHEN and CDR2 SYDVKM. With V trimmed by 3 bases and J by 4 bases, 2 bases remained unmatched. CDR3 length: 15 amino acids. The CDR3 region has the DNA TGTGCCAGCAGTTTCCGGGACAGGGGGCCAGATACGCAGTATTTT. It specifies CASSFRDRGPDTQYF. The whole variable domain, filled in from reference TRBV28 and TRBJ2-3, reads DVKVTQSSRYLVKRTGEKVFLECVQDMDHENMFWYRQDPGLGLRLIYFSYDVKMKEKGDIPEGYSVSREKKERFSLILESASTNQTSMYLCASSFRDRGPDTQYFGPGTRLTVL.

The CDR3 nucleotides read TGCGCCAGCAGCCAAGATGTCACCTACGAGCAGTACTTC. Its protein is CASSQDVTYEQYF. The rearrangement links TRBV4-1 to TRBJ2-7; D is undetermined. Germline-derived CDR1 and CDR2 are MGHRA and YSYEKL. The germline V and J ends were trimmed by 0 bases and 2 bases, with 5 bases remaining between them. This CDR3 contains 13 residues.

This clonotype appeared many times. The genes are TRBV5-1 and TRBJ1-1; the D is unclear. Between the trimmed V and J ends, which lost 1 base and 4 bases, there was a span of 8 bases. The germline CDR1 and CDR2 sequences are SGHRS and YFSETQ. CDR3 length: 13 residues. The chain's CDR3 is CASSLQGSTEAFF. The DNA for the CDR3 is TGCGCCAGCAGCTTGCAAGGAAGCACTGAAGCTTTCTTT.

In this sample, this clonotype turned up many times. This chain joins TRBV20-1 and TRBJ1-5; D is possibly TRBD1 (6 bases). Trimming pared 2 bases from V and 5 bases from J, leaving 13 bases between. Per germline, CDR1 DFQATT and CDR2 SNEGSKA (reference sequence). The CDR3 sequence is 14 residues long. This CDR3 is CSARQGNSDQPQHF. CDR3 coding DNA: TGCAGTGCTAGACAGGGGAATTCGGATCAGCCCCAGCATTTT.

This clonotype was counted many times. This chain connects TRBV24-1 to TRBJ2-5; no firm D call. V gave up 3 bases and J gave up 4 bases, with 17 bases separating them. Germline V gene sequence: CDR1 KGHDR, CDR2 SFDVKD. This CDR3 spans 16 amino acids. The DNA for the CDR3 is TGTGCCACCAGTGATGCCCGAGATAGCCTCGCAGAGACCCAGTACTTC. Its translation is CATSDARDSLAETQYF.

In this sample, this clonotype turned up many times. The rearrangement joins TRBV5-1 to TRBJ2-3, with 8 bases identical to TRBD2. Germline loops: CDR1 SGHRS, CDR2 YFSETQ. After removal of 5 bases from V and 1 base from J, the junction contained 3 bases not matched to a gene. This CDR3 has 14 residues. The CDR3 region is CASRRGGRTDTQYF. Written as DNA, the CDR3 is TGCGCCAGCAGACGCGGGGGGCGCACAGATACGCAGTATTTT.

At least ten counts were recorded for this clonotype. The chain links TRBV9 to TRBJ2-3; TRBD2 is a possible D gene (6 bases). The CDR3 sequence is 16 residues long. CDR1 and CDR2 (germline): SGDLS, YYNGEE. V dropped 1 base and J dropped 7 bases, with 19 bases sitting between them. The DNA of the CDR3 is TGTGCCAGCAGCGTAAACCCGGGACTCCCGAGAAATACGCAGTATTTT. It codes for CASSVNPGLPRNTQYF.

This clonotype was seen repeatedly, ten times or more. This chain uses TRBV20-1 with TRBJ2-1, with 11 bases matching TRBD2. Germline lookup yields CDR1 DFQATT and CDR2 SNEGSKA (reference sequence). The junction had 7 bases not matched to a gene; V was cut back by 6 bases and J by 0 bases. There are 16 residues in the CDR3. The CDR3 DNA reads as TGCAGTGCCCCGACTAGCGGGGTCTCCTCCTACAATGAGCAGTTCTTC. Protein sequence: CSAPTSGVSSYNEQFF.

This clonotype showed up many times. V usage is TRBV15 and J usage is TRBJ2-2; 10 bases align to TRBD2. Germline assignment: CDR1 LNHNV and CDR2 YYDKDF (reference sequence). V lost 0 bases and J lost 4; bases outside the gene matches: 14. The CDR3 length is 20 residues. The CDR3 sequence is CATSRDHTSGRARFTGELFF. Here the CDR3 DNA reads TGTGCCACCAGCAGAGATCACACCAGCGGGAGGGCCCGGTTCACCGGGGAGCTGTTTTTT.

CDR3 DNA sequence: TGTGCCAGCAGGACTACGAGCGGCTATAATTCACCCCTCCACTTT. Its protein product is CASRTTSGYNSPLHF. The V call is TRBV12-3 or TRBV12-4, the J call TRBJ1-6; D ambiguous. Between the trimmed V and J ends, which lost 6 bases and 3 bases, there was a span of 12 bases. This CDR3 is 15 amino acids long.

In its sample, this clonotype was seen many times. A read error may produce the germline difference seen at one junction end. The V and J genes are TRBV5-1 and TRBJ2-1; possible D gene TRBD2, 5 bases. Germline V lookup: CDR1 SGHRS, CDR2 YFSETQ. The CDR3 runs 13 residues. The CDR3 protein is CASSSGTYNEQFF. CDR3 DNA: TGTGCCAGCAGTTCCGGGACCTACAATGAGCAGTTCTTC.

In this sample, this clonotype turned up many times. The chain links TRBV7-9 to TRBJ2-5, with 10 bases matching TRBD2. This CDR3 has 18 amino acids. Looked up from germline, CDR1 is SEHNR and CDR2 is FQNEAQ (reference sequence). J gave up 5 bases and V 2 bases, and 14 bases lay outside the gene matches. The CDR3 DNA is TGTGCCAGCAGCTTATTGGCTCTAGCGGGGGCCAGAGGGGAGACCCAGTACTTC. As protein: CASSLLALAGARGETQYF.